The text below deals with one T cell receptor beta chain. CDR1 is LNHDA, CDR2 SQIVND, per germline (reference sequence). CDR3 length: 12 amino acids. The V end lost 6 bases, the J end lost 8 bases, and 13 bases lay between the germline ends. The record originates from a study of OX40 agonist ivuxolimab in advanced cancers. TCRdb keeps only in-frame clones here, not all; method: immunoSEQ multiplex PCR. The sample shows about 70,000 clones, approximately 78% of them seen only once. The TCR was taken from an adult with an advanced solid tumor such as melanoma, head and neck, liver or kidney cancer. The sample was CD4+ or CD8+ T cells sorted from blood, taken in a trial of the OX40 agonist ivuxolimab. The rearrangement uses TRBV19 and TRBJ1-1; D is unresolved. In DNA form, the CDR3 reads TGTGCCAGTAGGGTTGACGGGTGGGAAGCTTTCTTT. This encodes CASRVDGWEAFF.